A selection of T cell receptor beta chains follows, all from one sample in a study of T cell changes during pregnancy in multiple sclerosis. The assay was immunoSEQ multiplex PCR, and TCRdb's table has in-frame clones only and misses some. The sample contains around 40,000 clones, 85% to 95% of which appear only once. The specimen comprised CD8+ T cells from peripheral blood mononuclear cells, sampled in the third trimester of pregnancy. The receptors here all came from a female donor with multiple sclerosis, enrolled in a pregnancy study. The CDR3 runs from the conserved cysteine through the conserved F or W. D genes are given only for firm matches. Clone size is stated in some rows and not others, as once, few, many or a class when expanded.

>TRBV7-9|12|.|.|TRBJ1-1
TGTGCCAGCAGCCCAGGGTACACTGAAGCTTTCTTT
CASSPGYTEAFF
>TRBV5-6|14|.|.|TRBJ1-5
TGTGCCAGCAGCTTGAGGGGAGGGAGCCAGCCCCAGCATTTT
CASSLRGGSQPQHF
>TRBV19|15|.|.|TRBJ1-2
TGTGCCAGTAGTATAGATCAGGAGGCCAACTATGGCTACACCTTC
CASSIDQEANYGYTF
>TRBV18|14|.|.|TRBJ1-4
TGTGCCAGCTCAGACGGACAGCTAAATGAAAAACTGTTTTTT
CASSDGQLNEKLFF
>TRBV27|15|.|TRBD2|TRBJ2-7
TGTGCCACATGGTCCCAGCGGGGTTTCGCCTACGAGCAGTACTTC
CATWSQRGFAYEQYF
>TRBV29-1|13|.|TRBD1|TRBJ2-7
TGCAGCATAGTACAGGGGATCTCCTACGAGCAGTACTTC
CSIVQGISYEQYF
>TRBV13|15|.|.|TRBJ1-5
TGTGCCAGCAGCTTATACGGGAATAGCAATCAGCCCCAGCATTTT
CASSLYGNSNQPQHF
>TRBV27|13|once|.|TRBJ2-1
TGTGCCAGCAGTTTAACTAGCCCCAATGAGCAGTTCTTC
CASSLTSPNEQFF
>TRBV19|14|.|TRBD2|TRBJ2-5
TGTGCCAGTAGTACCTTAGCGGGGCAAGAGACCCAGTACTTC
CASSTLAGQETQYF
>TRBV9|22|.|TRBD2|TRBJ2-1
TGTGCCAGCAGCCCCATCGGCAGGGGGACTAGCGGGGACGGCGATATTGGCAATGAGCAGTTCTTC
CASSPIGRGTSGDGDIGNEQFF
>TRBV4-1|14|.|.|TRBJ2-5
TGCGCCAGCAGCCAAACCGGTGCTGGAGAGACCCAGTACTTC
CASSQTGAGETQYF
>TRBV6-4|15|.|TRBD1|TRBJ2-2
TGTGCCAGCGGGCCCCAGGGGGCGAACACCGGGGAGCTGTTTTTT
CASGPQGANTGELFF
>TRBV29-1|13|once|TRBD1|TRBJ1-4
TGCAGCGCCCAAGGGACAGCGTTGGAAAAACTGTTTTTT
CSAQGTALEKLFF
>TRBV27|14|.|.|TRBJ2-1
TGTGCCAGCACTGAAGGTTCGGGGTACAATGAGCAGTTCTTC
CASTEGSGYNEQFF
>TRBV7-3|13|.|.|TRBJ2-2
TGTGCCAGCAGCCCCACGGGGACCGGGGAGCTGTTTTTT
CASSPTGTGELFF
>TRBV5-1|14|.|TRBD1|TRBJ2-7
TGCGCCAGCAGTGTAGGGACAGACTCCTACGAGCAGTACTTC
CASSVGTDSYEQYF
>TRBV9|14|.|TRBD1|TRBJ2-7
TGTGCCAGCAGCCCAACAGGGGGCTCCTACGAGCAGTACTTC
CASSPTGGSYEQYF
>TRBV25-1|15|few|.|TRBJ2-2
TGTGCCAGCAGTGAATCTTTGCGGGACACCGGGGAGCTGTTTTTT
CASSESLRDTGELFF
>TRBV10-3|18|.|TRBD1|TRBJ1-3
TGTGCCATCAGTGTATGGACAGGGGGCTTAAGGTCTGGAAACACCATATATTTT
CAISVWTGGLRSGNTIYF
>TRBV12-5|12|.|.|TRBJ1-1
TGTGCTAGTGGTTTGGACGGGGCTGAAGCTTTCTTT
CASGLDGAEAFF
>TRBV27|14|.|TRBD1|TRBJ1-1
TGTGCCAGCAGTTTAGACAGGGGTTACACTGAAGCTTTCTTT
CASSLDRGYTEAFF
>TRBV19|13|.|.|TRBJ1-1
TGTGCCAGTAGTATAGTCGGGGGGCGTGAAGCTTTCTTT
CASSIVGGREAFF
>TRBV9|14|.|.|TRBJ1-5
TGTGCCAGCAGCGTAGGTACAGGAAATCAGCCCCAGCATTTT
CASSVGTGNQPQHF
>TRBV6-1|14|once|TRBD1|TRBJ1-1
TGTGCCAGCAGTCCCCTGGGCGACAGGGGCTCCTCTTTCTTT
CASSPLGDRGSSFF
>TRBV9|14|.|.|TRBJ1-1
TGTGCCAGCAGCGGTACCGGGACACACCAGGAAGCTTTCTTT
CASSGTGTHQEAFF
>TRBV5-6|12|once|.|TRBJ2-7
TGTGCCAGCAGCTTCGGTGGCTACGAGCAGTACTTC
CASSFGGYEQYF
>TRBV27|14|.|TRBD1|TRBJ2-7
TGTGCCAGCAGCTGGACAGGGGACTCCTACGAGCAGTACTTC
CASSWTGDSYEQYF
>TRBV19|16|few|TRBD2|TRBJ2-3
TGTGCCAGTAGTACTGGGACTAGCGGGGGGACAGATACGCAGTATTTT
CASSTGTSGGTDTQYF